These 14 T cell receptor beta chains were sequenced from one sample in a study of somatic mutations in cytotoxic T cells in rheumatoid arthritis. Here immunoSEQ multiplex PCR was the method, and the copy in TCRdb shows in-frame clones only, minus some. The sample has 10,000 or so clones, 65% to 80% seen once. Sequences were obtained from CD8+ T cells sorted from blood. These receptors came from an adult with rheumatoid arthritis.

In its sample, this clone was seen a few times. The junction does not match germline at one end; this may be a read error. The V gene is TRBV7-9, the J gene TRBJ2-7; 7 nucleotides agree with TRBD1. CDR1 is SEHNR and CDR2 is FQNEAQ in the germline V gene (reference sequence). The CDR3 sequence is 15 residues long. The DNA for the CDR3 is TGTGCCAGCAGCCTAGCCCAAGGGACAGCCTACGAGCAGTACTTC. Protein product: CASSLAQGTAYEQYF.

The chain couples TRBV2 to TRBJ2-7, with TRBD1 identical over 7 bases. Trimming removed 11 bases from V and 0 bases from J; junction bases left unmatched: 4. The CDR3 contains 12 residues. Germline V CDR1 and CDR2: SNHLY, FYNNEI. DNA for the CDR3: TGTGCCGCTGGGACAGACTCCTACGAGCAGTACTTC. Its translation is CAAGTDSYEQYF.

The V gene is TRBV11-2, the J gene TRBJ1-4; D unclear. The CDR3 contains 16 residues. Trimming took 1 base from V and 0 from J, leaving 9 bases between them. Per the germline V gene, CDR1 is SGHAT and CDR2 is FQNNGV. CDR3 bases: TGTGCCAGCAGCTTAGGGGAGGGAGCAACTAATGAAAAACTGTTTTTT. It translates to CASSLGEGATNEKLFF.

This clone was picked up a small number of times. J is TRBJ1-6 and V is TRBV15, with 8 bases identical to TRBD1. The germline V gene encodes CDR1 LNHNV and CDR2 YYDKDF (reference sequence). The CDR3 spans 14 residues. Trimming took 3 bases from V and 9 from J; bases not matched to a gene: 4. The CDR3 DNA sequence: TGTGCCACCAGCAGGACAGGGGTTAGTTCACCCCTCCACTTT. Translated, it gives CATSRTGVSSPLHF. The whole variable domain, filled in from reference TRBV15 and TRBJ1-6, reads DAMVIQNPRYQVTQFGKPVTLSCSQTLNHNVMYWYQQKSSQAPKLLFHYYDKDFNNEADTPDNFQSRRPNTSFCFLDIRSPGLGDTAMYLCATSRTGVSSPLHFGNGTRLTVT.

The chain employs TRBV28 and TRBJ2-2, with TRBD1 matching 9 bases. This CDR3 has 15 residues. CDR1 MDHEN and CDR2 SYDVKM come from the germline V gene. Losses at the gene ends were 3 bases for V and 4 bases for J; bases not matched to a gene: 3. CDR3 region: CASSFGQGLTGELFF. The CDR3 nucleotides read TGTGCCAGCAGTTTCGGACAGGGGCTCACCGGGGAGCTGTTTTTT.

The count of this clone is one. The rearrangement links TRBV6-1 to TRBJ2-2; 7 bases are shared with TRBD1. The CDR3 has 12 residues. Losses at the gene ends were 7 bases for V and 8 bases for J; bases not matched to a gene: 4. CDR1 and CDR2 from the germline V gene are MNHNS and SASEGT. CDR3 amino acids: CASTRGSGELFF. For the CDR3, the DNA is TGTGCCAGCACCAGGGGGTCGGGGGAGCTGTTTTTT.

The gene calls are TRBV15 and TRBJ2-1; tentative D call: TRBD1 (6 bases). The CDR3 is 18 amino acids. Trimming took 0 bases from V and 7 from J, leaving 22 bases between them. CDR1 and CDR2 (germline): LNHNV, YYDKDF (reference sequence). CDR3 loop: CATSREKLSLYRDNEQFF. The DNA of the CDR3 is TGTGCCACCAGCAGAGAAAAACTCTCGCTTTACAGGGATAATGAGCAGTTCTTC.

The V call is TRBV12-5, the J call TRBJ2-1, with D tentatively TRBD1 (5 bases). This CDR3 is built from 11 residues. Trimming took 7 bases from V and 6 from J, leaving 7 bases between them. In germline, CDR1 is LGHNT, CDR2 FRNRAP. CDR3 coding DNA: TGTGCTAGTGTTGGGGCCAATGAGCAGTTCTTC. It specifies CASVGANEQFF.

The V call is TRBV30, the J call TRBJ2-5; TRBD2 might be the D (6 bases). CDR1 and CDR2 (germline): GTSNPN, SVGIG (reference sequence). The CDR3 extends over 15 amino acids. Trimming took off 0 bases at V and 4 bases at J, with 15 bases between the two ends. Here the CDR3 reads CAWSVLGGGVETQYF. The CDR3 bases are TGTGCCTGGAGTGTATTGGGGGGTGGGGTAGAGACCCAGTACTTC.

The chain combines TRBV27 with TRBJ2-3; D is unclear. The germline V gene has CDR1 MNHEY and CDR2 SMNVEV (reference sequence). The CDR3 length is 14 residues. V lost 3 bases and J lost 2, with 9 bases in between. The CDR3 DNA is TGTGCCAGCAGTTTGGTAGGGATCACAGATACGCAGTATTTT. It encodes CASSLVGITDTQYF.

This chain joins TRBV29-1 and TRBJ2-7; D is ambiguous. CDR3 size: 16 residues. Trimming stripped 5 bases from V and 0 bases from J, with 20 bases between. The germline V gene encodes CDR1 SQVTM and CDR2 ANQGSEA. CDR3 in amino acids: CSVLDPWSENSYEQYF. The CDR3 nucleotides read TGCAGCGTTCTAGACCCGTGGAGTGAAAACTCCTACGAGCAGTACTTC.

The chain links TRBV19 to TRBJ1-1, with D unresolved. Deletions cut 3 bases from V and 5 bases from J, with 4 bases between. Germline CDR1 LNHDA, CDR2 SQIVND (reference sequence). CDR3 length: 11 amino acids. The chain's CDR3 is CASSMRTEAFF. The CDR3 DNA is TGTGCCAGTAGTATGAGGACTGAAGCTTTCTTT.

CDR3 in amino acids: CASSPGGGDTQYF. The CDR3 DNA reads TGTGCCAGCAGCCCGGGAGGGGGGGATACGCAGTATTTT. The genes are TRBV14 and TRBJ2-3, with TRBD2 matching 8 bases. CDR3 length equals 13 residues. CDR1 and CDR2 (germline): SGHDN, FVKESK. V gave up 4 bases and J gave up 6 bases; unmatched junction bases: 3.

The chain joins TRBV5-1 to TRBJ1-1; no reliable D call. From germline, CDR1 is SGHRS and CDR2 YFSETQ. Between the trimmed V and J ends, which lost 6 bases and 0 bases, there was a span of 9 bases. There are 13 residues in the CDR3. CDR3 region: CASKGSMNTEAFF. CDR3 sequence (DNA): TGCGCCAGCAAAGGCAGCATGAACACTGAAGCTTTCTTT. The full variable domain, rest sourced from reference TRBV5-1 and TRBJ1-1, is KAGVTQTPRYLIKTRGQQVTLSCSPISGHRSVSWYQQTPGQGLQFLFEYFSETQRNKGNFPGRFSGRQFSNSRSEMNVSTLELGDSALYLCASKGSMNTEAFFGQGTRLTVV.